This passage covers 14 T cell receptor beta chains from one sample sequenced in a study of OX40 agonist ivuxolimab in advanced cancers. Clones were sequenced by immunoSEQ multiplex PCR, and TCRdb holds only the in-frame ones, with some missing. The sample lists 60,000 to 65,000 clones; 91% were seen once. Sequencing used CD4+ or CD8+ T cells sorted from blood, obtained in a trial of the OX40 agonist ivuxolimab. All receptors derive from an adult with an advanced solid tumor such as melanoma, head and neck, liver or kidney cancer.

This CDR3 reads CASSFSKNTGELFF. The CDR3 coding sequence is TGTGCCAGTAGTTTTTCCAAGAACACCGGGGAGCTGTTTTTT. The genes are TRBV19 and TRBJ2-2; D is unresolved. CDR1 is LNHDA, CDR2 SQIVND, per germline (reference sequence). The length of the CDR3 is 14 residues. V shed 5 bases and J shed 1 base, with 8 bases lying between them.

In nucleotides, the CDR3 is TGTGCCAGCAGCCAAGAGGGTCCAGGGACCTTTCGGTACGAGCAGTACTTC. It encodes CASSQEGPGTFRYEQYF. The V call is TRBV4-2, the J call TRBJ2-7; the D call may be TRBD1 or TRBD2 (5 bases each). Germline CDR1 and CDR2: LGHNA and YNFKEQ. The CDR3 has 17 amino acids. Trimming stripped 0 bases from V and 4 bases from J, with 19 bases between.

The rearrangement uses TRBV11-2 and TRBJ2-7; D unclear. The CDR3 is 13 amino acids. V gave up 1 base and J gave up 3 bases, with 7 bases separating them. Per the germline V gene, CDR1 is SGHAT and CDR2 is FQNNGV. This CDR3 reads CASSLGQHYEQYF. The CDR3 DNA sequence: TGTGCCAGCAGCTTAGGGCAGCACTACGAGCAGTACTTC.

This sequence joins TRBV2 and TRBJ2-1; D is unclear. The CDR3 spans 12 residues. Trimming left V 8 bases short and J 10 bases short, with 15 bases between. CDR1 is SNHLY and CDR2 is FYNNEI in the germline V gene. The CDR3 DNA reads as TGTGCCAGCCCCCGGACGTTGGACGAGCAGTTCTTC. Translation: CASPRTLDEQFF.

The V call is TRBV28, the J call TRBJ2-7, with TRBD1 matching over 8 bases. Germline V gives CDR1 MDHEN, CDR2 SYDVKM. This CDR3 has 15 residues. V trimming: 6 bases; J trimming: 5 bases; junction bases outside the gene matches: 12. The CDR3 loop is CASRNQGADRDEQYF. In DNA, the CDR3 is TGTGCCAGCAGAAATCAGGGGGCTGACCGCGACGAGCAGTACTTC.

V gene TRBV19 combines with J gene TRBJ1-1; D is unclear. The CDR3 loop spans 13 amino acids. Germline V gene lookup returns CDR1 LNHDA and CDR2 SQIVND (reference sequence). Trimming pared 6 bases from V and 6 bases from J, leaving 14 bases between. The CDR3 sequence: CASSIASGSEAFF. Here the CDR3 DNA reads TGTGCCAGTAGCATCGCGTCCGGCTCTGAAGCTTTCTTT.

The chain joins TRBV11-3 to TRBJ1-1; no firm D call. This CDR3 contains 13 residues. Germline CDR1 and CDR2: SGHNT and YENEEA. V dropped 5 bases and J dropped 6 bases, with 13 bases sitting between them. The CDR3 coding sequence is TGTGCCAGCAGCCCTAGAGGGATCCCTGAAGCTTTCTTT. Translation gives CASSPRGIPEAFF.

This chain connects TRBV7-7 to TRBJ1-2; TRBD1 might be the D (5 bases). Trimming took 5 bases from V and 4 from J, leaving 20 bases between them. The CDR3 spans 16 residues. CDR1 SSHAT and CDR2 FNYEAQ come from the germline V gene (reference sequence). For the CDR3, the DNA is TGTGCCAGCAGCAAAACCGGGACTACGGAGGCCTATGGCTACACCTTC. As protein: CASSKTGTTEAYGYTF.

The CDR3 here is CASSEEAAANTEAFF. DNA of the CDR3: TGTGCCAGCAGTGAAGAAGCAGCTGCGAACACTGAAGCTTTCTTT. The chain combines TRBV6-1 with TRBJ1-1; no reliable D call. The CDR3 has 15 amino acids. Trimming shortened V by 1 base and J by 1 base, and 10 bases separated the two germline ends. Germline V CDR1 and CDR2: MNHNS, SASEGT.

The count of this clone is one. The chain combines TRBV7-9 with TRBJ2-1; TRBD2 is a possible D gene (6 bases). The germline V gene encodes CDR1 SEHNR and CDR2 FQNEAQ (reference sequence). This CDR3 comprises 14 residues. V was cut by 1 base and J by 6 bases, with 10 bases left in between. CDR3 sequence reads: CASSLGAGSNEQFF. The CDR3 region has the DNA TGTGCCAGCAGCTTAGGGGCGGGATCCAATGAGCAGTTCTTC.

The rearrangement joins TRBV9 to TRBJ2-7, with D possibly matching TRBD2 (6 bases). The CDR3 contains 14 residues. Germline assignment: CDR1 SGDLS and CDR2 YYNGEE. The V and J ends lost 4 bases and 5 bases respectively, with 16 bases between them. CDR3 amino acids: CASSSKGGSHEQYF. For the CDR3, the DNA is TGTGCCAGCAGCTCAAAGGGAGGTAGCCACGAGCAGTACTTC.

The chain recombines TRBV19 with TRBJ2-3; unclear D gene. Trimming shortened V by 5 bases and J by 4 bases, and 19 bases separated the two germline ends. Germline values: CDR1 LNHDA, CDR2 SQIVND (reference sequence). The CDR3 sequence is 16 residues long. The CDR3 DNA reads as TGTGCCAGTAGTGCCTTTGGGCGGTTGAAGGCAGATACGCAGTATTTT. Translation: CASSAFGRLKADTQYF.

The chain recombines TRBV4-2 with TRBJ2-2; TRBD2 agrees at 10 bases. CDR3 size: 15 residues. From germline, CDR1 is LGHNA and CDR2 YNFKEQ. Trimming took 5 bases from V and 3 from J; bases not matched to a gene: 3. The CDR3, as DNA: TGTGCCAGCAGCTCCCTAGCGGGAGACACCGGGGAGCTGTTTTTT. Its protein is CASSSLAGDTGELFF.

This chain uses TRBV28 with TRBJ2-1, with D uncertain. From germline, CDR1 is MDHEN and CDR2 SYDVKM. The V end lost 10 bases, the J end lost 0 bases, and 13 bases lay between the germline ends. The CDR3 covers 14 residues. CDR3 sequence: CATVPLSSYNEQFF. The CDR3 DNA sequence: TGTGCCACGGTACCTCTAAGCTCCTACAATGAGCAGTTCTTC.